The 2 T cell receptor beta chains below come from one sample, sequenced in a study of CD8+CD57+ T cells in acquired aplastic anemia. Patients included in sequencing had previously demonstrated CD8+CD57+ cell expansion by flow cytometry. Investigators profiled TCR beta VDJ and CDR3 from genomic DNA template. MiXCR, run by TCRdb on the reads, gives a single entry per CDR3 protein. The data contain roughly 250,000 distinct CDR3 sequences, approximately 80% of them seen just once; the ten biggest clones take up roughly two fifths. The source material was sorted CD4+, CD8+, or CD8+CD57+ T cells (not recorded which) from PBMCs. These receptors were taken from a human donor with aplastic anemia.

The chain employs TRBV11-2 and TRBJ2-6, with a tentative D call TRBD2 (7 bases). V dropped 5 bases and J dropped 0 bases, with 17 bases sitting between them. The CDR3 contains 18 residues. Germline CDR1 is SGHAT and CDR2 is FQNNGV. The CDR3 sequence: CASSAPAGAGSGANVLTF. CDR3 nucleotide sequence: TGTGCCAGCAGCGCCCCCGCGGGGGCCGGCTCTGGGGCCAACGTCCTGACTTTC.

This chain links TRBV5-1 with TRBJ2-7; 7 nucleotides line up with TRBD1. This CDR3 has 14 residues. Germline CDR1 SGHRS, CDR2 YFSETQ. J gave up 5 bases and V 0 bases, and 5 bases lay outside the gene matches. The CDR3 nucleotides are TGCGCCAGCAGCTTGGAGGGACAGTTACACGAGCAGTACGTC. As protein: CASSLEGQLHEQYV.